This TCR beta chain is drawn from a study of T cell responses to AZD1222 COVID-19 vaccine. Study results and caveats: Repertoires were obtained only post-peak T cell response.

CDR1 is SGHRS and CDR2 is YFSETQ in the germline V gene. The CDR3 loop spans 15 amino acids. Details on this clone: Its antigen is not identified. The junction does not match germline at one end; this may be a read error.

The data were produced by immunoSEQ multiplex PCR, yet TCRdb's version contains in-frame clones alone and is incomplete. The sample has 100,000 to 150,000 clones; 75% to 90% are singletons. The chain has TRBV5-1 and TRBJ2-1, with D perhaps TRBD1 (5 bases). The receptor's source is an adult in good health. The sequences come from peripheral blood, collected on day 0 of AZD1222 vaccination. The CDR3 loop reads CASSLGLQPHNEQFF. The CDR3 nucleotides are TGCGCCAGCAGTTTGGGGCTTCAACCGCACAATGAGCAGTTCTTC.